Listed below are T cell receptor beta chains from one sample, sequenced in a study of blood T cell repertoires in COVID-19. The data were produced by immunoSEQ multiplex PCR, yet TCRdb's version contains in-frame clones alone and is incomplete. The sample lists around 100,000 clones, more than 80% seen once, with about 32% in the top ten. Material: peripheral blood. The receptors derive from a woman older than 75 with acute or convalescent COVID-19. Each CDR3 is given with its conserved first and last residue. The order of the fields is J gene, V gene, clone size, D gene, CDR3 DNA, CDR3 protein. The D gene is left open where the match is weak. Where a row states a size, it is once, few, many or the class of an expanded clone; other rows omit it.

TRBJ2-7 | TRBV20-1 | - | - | TGCAGTGCTAGTTTCCGACTAACCTATCCCTACGAGCAGTACTTC | CSASFRLTYPYEQYF
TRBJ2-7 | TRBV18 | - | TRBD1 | TGTGCCAGCTCACCGGGACAGGGGACGGCCGAGCAGTACTTC | CASSPGQGTAEQYF
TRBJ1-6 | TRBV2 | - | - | TGTGCCAGCAGTGAAAGGAGCTCCTATAATTCACCCCTCCACTTT | CASSERSSYNSPLHF
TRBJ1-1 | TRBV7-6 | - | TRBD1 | TGTGCCAGCAGCGTGCAACAGGGGGGGGACACTGAAGCTTTCTTT | CASSVQQGGDTEAFF
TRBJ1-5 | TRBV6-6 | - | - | TGTGCCAGCAGTCTCGGTAGCCAGCCCCAGCATTTT | CASSLGSQPQHF
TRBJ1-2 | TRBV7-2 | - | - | TGTGCCAGCAGCTTAGTAGCGGCAGTTGATGGCTACACCTTC | CASSLVAAVDGYTF
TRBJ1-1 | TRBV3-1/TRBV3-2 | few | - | TGTGCCAGCAAGGGGTACAACACTGAAGCTTTCTTT | CASKGYNTEAFF
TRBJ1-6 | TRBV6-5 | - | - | TGTGCCAGCAGTTACACGGGCCGGGGGAATTCACCCCTCCACTTT | CASSYTGRGNSPLHF
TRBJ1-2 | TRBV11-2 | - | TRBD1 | TGTGCCAGCAGCTGGGGACAGGAGCCCTATGGCTACACCTTC | CASSWGQEPYGYTF
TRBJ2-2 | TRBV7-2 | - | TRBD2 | TGTGCCAGCAGACCCGGGACTAGCGGCGGGGAGCTGTTTTTT | CASRPGTSGGELFF
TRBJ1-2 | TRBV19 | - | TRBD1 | TGTGCCAGTAGACCGCCTTACAGGGGAAAAAACTATGGCTACACCTTC | CASRPPYRGKNYGYTF
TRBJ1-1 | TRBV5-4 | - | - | TGTGCCAGCAGCAAGGACATTTCACAAAAGGCTTTCTTT | CASSKDISQKAFF
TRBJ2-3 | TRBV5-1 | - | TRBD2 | TGCGCCAGCAGCCCTACTAGCGGAACCACAGATACGCAGTATTTT | CASSPTSGTTDTQYF
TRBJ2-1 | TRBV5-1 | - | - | TGCGCCAGCAGCCCGTATAACAATGAGCAGTTCTTC | CASSPYNNEQFF
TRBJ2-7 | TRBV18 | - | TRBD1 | TGTGCCAGCTCACCTGACAGGGAACACGAGCAGTACTTC | CASSPDREHEQYF
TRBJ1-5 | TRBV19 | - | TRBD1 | TGTGCCAGTAGTCTATCAATAGACGACAGGGGGCTGCGAATAGTTCAGCCCCAGCATTTT | CASSLSIDDRGLRIVQPQHF
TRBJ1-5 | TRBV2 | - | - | TGTGCCAGCAGGGGGCTCCGCAATCAGCCCCAGCATTTT | CASRGLRNQPQHF
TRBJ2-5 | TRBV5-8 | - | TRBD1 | TGTGCCAGCAGCCCAGACAGGGATTTGGAGACCCAGTACTTC | CASSPDRDLETQYF
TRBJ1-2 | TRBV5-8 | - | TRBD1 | TGTGCCAGCAGCAGTTGGGGGGACAGGGGGCCTGGCTACACCTTC | CASSSWGDRGPGYTF
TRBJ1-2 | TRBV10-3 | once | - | TGTGCCATCAGCAGGGCGGAATATGGCTACACCTTC | CAISRAEYGYTF
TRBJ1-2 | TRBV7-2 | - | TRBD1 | TGTGCCAGCAGCCCGAGGACAGGGGTGGCCTATGGCTACACCTTC | CASSPRTGVAYGYTF
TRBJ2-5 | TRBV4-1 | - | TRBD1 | TGCGCCAGCAGCCAAGAAGGGACAGCTCTCCAAGAGACCCAGTACTTC | CASSQEGTALQETQYF
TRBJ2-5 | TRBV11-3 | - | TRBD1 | TGTGCCAGCAGCTCGGACAGGGGTTCGGAGACCCAGTACTTC | CASSSDRGSETQYF
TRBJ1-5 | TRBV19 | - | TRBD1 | TGTGCCAGTAGTATACAGGGGGCATGGAATCAGCCCCAGCATTTT | CASSIQGAWNQPQHF
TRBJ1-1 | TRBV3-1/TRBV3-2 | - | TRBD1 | TGTGCCAGCTGGGCAGGGGGCACTGAAGCTTTCTTT | CASWAGGTEAFF
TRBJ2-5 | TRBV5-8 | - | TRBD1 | TGTGCCAGCAGCTTGGGTGACAGGGACCAAGAGACCCAGTACTTC | CASSLGDRDQETQYF
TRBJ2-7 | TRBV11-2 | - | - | TGTGCCAGCAGCTTAGGGAGTTCCTACGAGCAGTACTTC | CASSLGSSYEQYF
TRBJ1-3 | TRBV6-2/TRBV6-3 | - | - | TGTGCCAGCAACCCCAATCGACAGGCCATCTCTGGAAACACCATATATTTT | CASNPNRQAISGNTIYF
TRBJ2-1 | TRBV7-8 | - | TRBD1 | TGTGCCAGCAGCTTTGGGATGGCAGGGGGCAATGAGCAGTTCTTC | CASSFGMAGGNEQFF
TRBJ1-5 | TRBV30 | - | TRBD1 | TGTGCCTGGAGTGCCGGGACAGGGGGAAATCAGCCCCAGCATTTT | CAWSAGTGGNQPQHF
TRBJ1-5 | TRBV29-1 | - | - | TGCAGCGCTACCGAGGGAGATCAGCCCCAGCATTTT | CSATEGDQPQHF
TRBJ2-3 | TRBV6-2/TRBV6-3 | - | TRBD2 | TGTGCCAGCAGTCGCCCGGGACTAGCGTCCCCAGATACGCAGTATTTT | CASSRPGLASPDTQYF
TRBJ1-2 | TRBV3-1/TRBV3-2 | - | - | TGTGCCAGCAGCCAACGGATCGACAGATCCACTAACTATGGCTACACCTTC | CASSQRIDRSTNYGYTF
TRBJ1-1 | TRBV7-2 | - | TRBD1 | TGTGCCAGCAGCTTAAGGGGACAGGGAGGCACTGAAGCTTTCTTT | CASSLRGQGGTEAFF
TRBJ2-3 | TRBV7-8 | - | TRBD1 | TGTGCCAGCAGCTCCGTACGTCAGTCCGGGACAGGGTACACAGATACGCAGTATTTT | CASSSVRQSGTGYTDTQYF
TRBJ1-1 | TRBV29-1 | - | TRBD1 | TGCAGCGTCCCCCGGGACAGGGGGTTCTTGAACACTGAAGCTTTCTTT | CSVPRDRGFLNTEAFF
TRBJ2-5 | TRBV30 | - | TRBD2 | TGTGCCTGGAGTCGGGGGGGAGAGACCCAGTACTTC | CAWSRGGETQYF
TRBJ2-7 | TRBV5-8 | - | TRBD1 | TGTGCCAGCAGCGGAACCGGGACAGGGCAACACGAGCAGTACTTC | CASSGTGTGQHEQYF
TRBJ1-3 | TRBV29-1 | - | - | TGCAGCGCCTCACTGACTGGAAACACCATATATTTT | CSASLTGNTIYF
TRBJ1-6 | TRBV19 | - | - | TGTGCCAGTACCACAACAGGGTTATCACCCCTCCACTTT | CASTTTGLSPLHF
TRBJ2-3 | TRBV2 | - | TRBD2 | TGTGCCAGCAGTGAAGGACTAGCGGGGGGGTCAAATACGCAGTATTTT | CASSEGLAGGSNTQYF
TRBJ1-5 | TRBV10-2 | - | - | TGCGCCAGCAGTGAATCACTTCGTCAGCCCCAGCATTTT | CASSESLRQPQHF
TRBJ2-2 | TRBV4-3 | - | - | TGCGCCAGCAGCCCCGCAGGGGTAAACACCGGGGAGCTGTTTTTT | CASSPAGVNTGELFF
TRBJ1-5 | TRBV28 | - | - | TGTGCCAGCAGAAGTATCGGTATTGCGGATAGCAATCAGCCCCAGCATTTT | CASRSIGIADSNQPQHF
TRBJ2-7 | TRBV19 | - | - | TGTGCCAGTAGTATACCAGGACAGTTCGAGCAGTACTTC | CASSIPGQFEQYF
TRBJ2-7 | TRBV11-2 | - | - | TGTGCCAGCAGCTTATTTCCGGGGGCCTACGAGCAGTACTTC | CASSLFPGAYEQYF
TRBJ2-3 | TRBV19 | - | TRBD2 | TGTGCCAGTAGTATTATGGCTAGCGGGGGGGCCACAGATACGCAGTATTTT | CASSIMASGGATDTQYF
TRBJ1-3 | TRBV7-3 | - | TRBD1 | TGTGCCAGCAGCCTCGCAGGACAGGGCTACTCTGGAAACACCATATATTTT | CASSLAGQGYSGNTIYF
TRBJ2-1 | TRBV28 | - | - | TGTGCCAGCAGGTACAGGGTCGGCAATGAGCAGTTCTTC | CASRYRVGNEQFF
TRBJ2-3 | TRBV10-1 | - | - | TGCGCCAGCAGTGAATCGGGGGACCCTACAGATACGCAGTATTTT | CASSESGDPTDTQYF
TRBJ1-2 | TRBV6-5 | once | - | TGTGCCAGCCAGGGGACTAACTATGGCTACACCTTC | CASQGTNYGYTF
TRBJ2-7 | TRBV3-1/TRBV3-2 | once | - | TGTGCCAGCAGCCAAGTGGCCAACGAGCAGTACTTC | CASSQVANEQYF
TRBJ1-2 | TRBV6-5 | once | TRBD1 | TGTGCCAGCAGCCGGACAGGGGGTGAGGGAGGCTACACCTTC | CASSRTGGEGGYTF
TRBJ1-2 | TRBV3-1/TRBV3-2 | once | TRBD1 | TGTGCCAGCAGCCACTCTGCTGGGACAGCCTATGGCTACACCTTC | CASSHSAGTAYGYTF
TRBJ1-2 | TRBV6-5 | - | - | TGTGCCAGCAGCCGCGACAGCAGCTATGGCTACACCTTC | CASSRDSSYGYTF
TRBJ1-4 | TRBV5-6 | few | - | TGTGCCAGCAGCTTCATAGACACTCCTAATGAAAAACTGTTTTTT | CASSFIDTPNEKLFF
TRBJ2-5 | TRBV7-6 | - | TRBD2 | TGTGCCAGCAGCCCTGCTAGCGGGGGGGCCTGGGAGACCCAGTACTTC | CASSPASGGAWETQYF
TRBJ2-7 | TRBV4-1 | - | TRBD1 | TGCGCCAGCAGCCAAGATGACAGGGGGCAATACGAGCAGTACTTC | CASSQDDRGQYEQYF